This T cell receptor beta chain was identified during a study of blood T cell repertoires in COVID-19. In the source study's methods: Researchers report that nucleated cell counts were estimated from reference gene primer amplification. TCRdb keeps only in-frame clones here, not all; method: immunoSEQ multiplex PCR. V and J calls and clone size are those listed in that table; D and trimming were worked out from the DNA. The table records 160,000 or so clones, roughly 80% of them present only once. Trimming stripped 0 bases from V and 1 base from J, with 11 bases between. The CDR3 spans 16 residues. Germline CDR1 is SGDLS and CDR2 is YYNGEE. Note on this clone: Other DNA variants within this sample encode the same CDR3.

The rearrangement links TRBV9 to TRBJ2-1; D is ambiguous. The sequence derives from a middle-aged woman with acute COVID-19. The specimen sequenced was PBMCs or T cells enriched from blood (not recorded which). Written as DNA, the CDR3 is TGTGCCAGCAGCGTAGGAGGAGACTCTTCCTACAATGAGCAGTTCTTC. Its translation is CASSVGGDSSYNEQFF.